This T cell receptor (beta chain) was observed in a study of T cell changes during pregnancy in multiple sclerosis (dated by TCRdb to about 2019). Study-level background: In women with multiple sclerosis, the researchers looked at how the T cell repertoire shifted as pregnancy progressed.

The library was produced with the immunoSEQ multiplex PCR assay. The table was pulled from immuneACCESS by TCRdb, which kept in-frame rearrangements only. Such tables lose some clones; where checked, under half of the loss comes from unresolved V genes, and the rest has no known cause. Counted in this sample were some 66,000 clones; 75% to 95% of them appeared once. The ten largest make up about 5.8% of the sample. Sequences SQVTM (CDR1) and ANQGSEA (CDR2) are obtained from the germline V gene. The CDR3 has 15 amino acids, counting the end cysteine and phenylalanine. Only the CDR3 DNA stays, 45 bases, in frame from base 1. At the junction V is shortened by 4 bases and J by 1 base, with 16 bases in between. Turning to this clone: The clone's antigen remains unknown. No much larger clonotype is one base removed from it; base qualities were not supplied.

This chain is built from TRBV29-1 and TRBJ1-2; TRBD1 is a weak D gene call, 5 bases matching. The sequencing used CD8+ T cells from peripheral blood mononuclear cells, collected before pregnancy. The TCR originated in a female donor with multiple sclerosis, enrolled in a pregnancy study. The nucleotide sequence reads as follows: TGCAGCGTTGTACAAATAGGGGCCGATAACTATGGCTACACCTTC. It encodes CSVVQIGADNYGYTF.